This T cell receptor beta chain was obtained from a study of response to subunit inactivated influenza vaccine. Regarding the study as a whole: Researchers suggested that each seasonal influenza vaccination recruits few new T cells.

MiXCR, applied by TCRdb to the RT-PCR reads, yields one record per CDR3 protein. The table shows about 650,000 distinct CDR3 sequences, with 15% to 19% occurring only once. This clonotype has just a few counts. The antigen remains undetermined. The V gene's germline CDR1 is LGHNA and CDR2 YSLEER. V was cut by 0 bases and J by 6 bases, with 12 bases left in between. The CDR3 contains 15 residues. This TCR came from a man aged 50 or older who received an inactivated influenza vaccine. This chain uses TRBV4-3 with TRBJ2-1; D tentatively reads TRBD1 or TRBD2 (6 bases each). The material was PBMCs from blood, obtained roughly 13 days after vaccination. In nucleotides, the CDR3 is TGCGCCAGCAGCCAAGACCTCCGGGGGCGCAATGAGCAGTTCTTC. This translates into CASSQDLRGRNEQFF.